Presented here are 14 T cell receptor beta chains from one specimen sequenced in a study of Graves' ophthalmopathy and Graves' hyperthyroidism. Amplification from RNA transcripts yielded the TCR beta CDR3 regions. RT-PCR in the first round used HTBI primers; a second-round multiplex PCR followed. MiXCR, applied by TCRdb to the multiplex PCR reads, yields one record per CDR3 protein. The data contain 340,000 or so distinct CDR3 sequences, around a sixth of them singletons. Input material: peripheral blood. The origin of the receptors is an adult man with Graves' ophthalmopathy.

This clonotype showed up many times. The CDR3 nucleotides read TGTGCCAGCAGCGTTTCAGAGACCCAGTACTTC. This translates into CASSVSETQYF. V gene TRBV11-2 combines with J gene TRBJ2-5, with no clear D. The CDR3 is 11 residues long. Trimming stripped 5 bases from V and 4 bases from J, with 5 bases between. The germline V gene encodes CDR1 SGHAT and CDR2 FQNNGV.

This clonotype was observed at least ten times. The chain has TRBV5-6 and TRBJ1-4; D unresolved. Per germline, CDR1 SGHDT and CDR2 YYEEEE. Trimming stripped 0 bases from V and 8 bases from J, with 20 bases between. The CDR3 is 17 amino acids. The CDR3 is CASSLVGGRDWGEKLFF. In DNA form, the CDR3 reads TGTGCCAGCAGCTTGGTTGGAGGGAGGGATTGGGGAGAAAAACTGTTTTTT.

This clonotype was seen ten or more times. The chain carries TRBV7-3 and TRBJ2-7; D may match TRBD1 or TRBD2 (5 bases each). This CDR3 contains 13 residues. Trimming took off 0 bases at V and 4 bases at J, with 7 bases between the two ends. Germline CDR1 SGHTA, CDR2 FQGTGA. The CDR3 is CASSLTGEYEQYF. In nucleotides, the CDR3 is TGTGCCAGCAGCTTAACGGGGGAATACGAGCAGTACTTC. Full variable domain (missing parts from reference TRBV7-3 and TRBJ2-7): GAGVSQTPSNKVTEKGKYVELRCDPISGHTALYWYRQSLGQGPEFLIYFQGTGAADDSGLPNDRFFAVRPEGSVSTLKIQRTERGDSAVYLCASSLTGEYEQYFGPGTRLTVT.

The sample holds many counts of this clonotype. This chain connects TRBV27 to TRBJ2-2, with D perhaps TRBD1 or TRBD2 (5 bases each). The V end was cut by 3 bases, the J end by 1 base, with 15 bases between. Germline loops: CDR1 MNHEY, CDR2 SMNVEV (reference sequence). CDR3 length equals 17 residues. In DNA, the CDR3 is TGTGCCAGCAGTTTTAGCGTGGGACCTGGGAACACCGGGGAGCTGTTTTTT. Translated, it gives CASSFSVGPGNTGELFF.

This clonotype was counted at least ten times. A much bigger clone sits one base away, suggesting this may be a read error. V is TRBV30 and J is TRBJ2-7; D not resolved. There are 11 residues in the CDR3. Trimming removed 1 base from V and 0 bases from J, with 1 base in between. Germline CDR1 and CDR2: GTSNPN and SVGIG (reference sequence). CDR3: CAWSASYEQYF. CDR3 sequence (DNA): TGTGCCTGGAGTGCCTCCTACGAGCAGTACTTC.

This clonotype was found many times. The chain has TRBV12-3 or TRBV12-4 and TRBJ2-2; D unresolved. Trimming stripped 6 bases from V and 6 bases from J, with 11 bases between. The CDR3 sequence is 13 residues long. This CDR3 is CASSSRAAGELFF. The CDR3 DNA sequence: TGTGCCAGCAGCTCAAGGGCGGCCGGGGAGCTGTTTTTT.

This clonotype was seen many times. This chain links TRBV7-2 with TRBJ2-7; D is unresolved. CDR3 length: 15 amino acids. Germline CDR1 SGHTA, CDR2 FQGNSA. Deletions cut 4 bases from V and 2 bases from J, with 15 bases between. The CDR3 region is CASSSEDLPTYEQYF. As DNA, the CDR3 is TGTGCCAGCAGCTCCGAGGACCTCCCGACCTACGAGCAGTACTTC.

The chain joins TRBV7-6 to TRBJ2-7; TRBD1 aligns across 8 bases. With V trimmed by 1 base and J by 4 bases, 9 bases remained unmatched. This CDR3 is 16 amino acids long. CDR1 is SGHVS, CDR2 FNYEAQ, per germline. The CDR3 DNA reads TGTGCCAGCAGCTTAGGAGCAGGGGGCGCTTTGTACGAGCAGTACTTC. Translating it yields CASSLGAGGALYEQYF.

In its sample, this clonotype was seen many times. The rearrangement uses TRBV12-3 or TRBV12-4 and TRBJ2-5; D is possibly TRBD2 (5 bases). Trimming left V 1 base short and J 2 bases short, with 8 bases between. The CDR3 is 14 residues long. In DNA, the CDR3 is TGTGCCAGCAGTTTAGGACTAACTCAAGAGACCCAGTACTTC. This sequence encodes CASSLGLTQETQYF.

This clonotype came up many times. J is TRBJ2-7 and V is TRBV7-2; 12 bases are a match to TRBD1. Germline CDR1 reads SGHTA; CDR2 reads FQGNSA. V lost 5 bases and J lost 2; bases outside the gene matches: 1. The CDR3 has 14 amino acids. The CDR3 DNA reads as TGTGCCAGCAGCAGGGACAGGGGGCCCTACGAGCAGTACTTC. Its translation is CASSRDRGPYEQYF.

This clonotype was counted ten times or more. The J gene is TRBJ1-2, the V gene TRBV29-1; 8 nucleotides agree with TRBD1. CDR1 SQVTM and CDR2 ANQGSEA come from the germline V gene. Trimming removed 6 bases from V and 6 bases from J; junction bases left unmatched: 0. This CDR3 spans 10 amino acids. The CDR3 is CSVTGDGYTF. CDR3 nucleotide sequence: TGCAGCGTGACAGGGGATGGCTACACCTTC.

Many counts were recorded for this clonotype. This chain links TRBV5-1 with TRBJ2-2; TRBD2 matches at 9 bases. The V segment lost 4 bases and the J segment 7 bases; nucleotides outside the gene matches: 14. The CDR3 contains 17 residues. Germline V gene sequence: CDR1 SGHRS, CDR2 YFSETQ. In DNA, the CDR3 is TGCGCCAGCAGCAGTTATCTGGCGGGAGGGCCCAACGGGGAGCTGTTTTTT. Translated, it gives CASSSYLAGGPNGELFF.

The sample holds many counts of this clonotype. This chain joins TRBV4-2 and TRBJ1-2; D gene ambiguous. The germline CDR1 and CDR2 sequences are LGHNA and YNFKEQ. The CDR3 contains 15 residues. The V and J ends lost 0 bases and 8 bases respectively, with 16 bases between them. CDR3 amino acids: CASSQDRRRTLGYTF. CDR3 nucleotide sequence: TGTGCCAGCAGCCAAGATCGGCGTCGGACGCTAGGCTACACCTTC.

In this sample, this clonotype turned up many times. The DNA of the CDR3 is TGCAGCGTTCAGACAGGGGCAGGCACTGAAGCTTTCTTT. Amino acid sequence: CSVQTGAGTEAFF. The rearrangement links TRBV29-1 to TRBJ1-1, with 8 bases lining up with TRBD1. Germline V lookup: CDR1 SQVTM, CDR2 ANQGSEA. This CDR3 is 13 amino acids long. The V segment lost 5 bases and the J segment 4 bases; nucleotides outside the gene matches: 6.